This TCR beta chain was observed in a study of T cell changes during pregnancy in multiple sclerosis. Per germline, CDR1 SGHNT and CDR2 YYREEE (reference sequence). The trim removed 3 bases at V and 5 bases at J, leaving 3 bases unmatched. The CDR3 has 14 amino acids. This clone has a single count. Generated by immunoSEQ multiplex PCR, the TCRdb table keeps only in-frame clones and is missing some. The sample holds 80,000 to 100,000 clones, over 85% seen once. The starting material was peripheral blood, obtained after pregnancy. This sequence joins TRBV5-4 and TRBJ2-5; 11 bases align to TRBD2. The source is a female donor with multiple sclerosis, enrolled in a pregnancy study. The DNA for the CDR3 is TGTGCCAGCAGCTCGATAGCGGGAGGGGAGACCCAGTACTTC. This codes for CASSSIAGGETQYF.